The 14 T cell receptor beta chains presented below share a single source sample, sequenced in a study of blood T cell repertoires in COVID-19. Profiling relied on immunoSEQ multiplex PCR, and the TCRdb table lists in-frame clones only, not all of them. The sample yields roughly 200,000 clones, roughly 77% seen once. Sequenced input: peripheral blood. The receptors come from an elderly woman with COVID-19, enrolled during active disease.

This sequence joins TRBV16 and TRBJ1-6, with D maybe TRBD1 (5 bases). This CDR3 contains 13 residues. Per the germline V gene, CDR1 is KGHSY and CDR2 is FQNENV. Trimming left V 5 bases short and J 9 bases short, with 11 bases between. CDR3 in amino acids: CASSAGGGSPLHF. Here the CDR3 DNA reads TGTGCCAGCAGCGCCGGGGGGGGTTCACCCCTCCACTTT.

The V and J genes are TRBV19 and TRBJ2-5; no clear D. V lost 1 base and J 4 bases, leaving 13 bases between the germline ends. Germline values: CDR1 LNHDA, CDR2 SQIVND (reference sequence). This CDR3 is 15 amino acids long. The CDR3 DNA is TGTGCCAGTAGTATAGGACGGCAGCCGGGAGAGACCCAGTACTTC. Its protein product is CASSIGRQPGETQYF.

The rearrangement joins TRBV29-1 to TRBJ1-2; TRBD1 agrees at 10 bases. The CDR3 loop spans 14 amino acids. V trimming: 5 bases; J trimming: 9 bases; junction bases outside the gene matches: 12. Germline V gene data show CDR1 as SQVTM and CDR2 as ANQGSEA. Here the CDR3 DNA reads TGCAGCGTTATAACCGGGACAGGGGATGGGCGCTACACCTTC. Translating gives CSVITGTGDGRYTF.

The chain joins TRBV27 to TRBJ1-6; D is perhaps TRBD1 (6 bases). The CDR3 runs to 13 residues. V lost 4 bases to trimming and J lost 7 bases, with 8 bases between them. The germline gives CDR1 MNHEY, CDR2 SMNVEV (reference sequence). CDR3 sequence: CASSWTENSPLHF. CDR3 DNA: TGTGCCAGCAGTTGGACAGAGAATTCACCCCTCCACTTT.

This chain joins TRBV30 and TRBJ2-7; 12 bases are a match to TRBD1. The germline V gene encodes CDR1 GTSNPN and CDR2 SVGIG (reference sequence). The CDR3 extends over 13 amino acids. The ends lost 5 bases at V and 2 bases at J; junction bases unmatched: 1. CDR3 nucleotide sequence: TGTGCCTGGGGGACAGGGGGCCCCTACGAGCAGTACTTC. Its translation: CAWGTGGPYEQYF.

This clone was seen a few times. The chain carries TRBV7-2 and TRBJ2-5; 9 bases are a match to TRBD2. The CDR3 length is 14 residues. J lost 4 bases, V lost 3 bases, and 3 bases had no gene match. Germline lookup yields CDR1 SGHTA and CDR2 FQGNSA. CDR3 bases: TGTGCCAGCAGCTTGGCGGGGGGGCGAGAGACCCAGTACTTC. Residues: CASSLAGGRETQYF.

The CDR3 here is CASSQVESGNTIYF. In nucleotides, the CDR3 is TGTGCCAGCAGCCAAGTGGAGTCTGGAAACACCATATATTTT. The chain links TRBV14 to TRBJ1-3; D is uncertain. The V gene's germline CDR1 is SGHDN and CDR2 FVKESK. The V and J ends lost 1 base and 1 base respectively, with 5 bases between them. This CDR3 region has 14 residues.

The table lists this clone with a count of one. V gene TRBV27 combines with J gene TRBJ1-6; 8 positions agree with TRBD1. Losses at the gene ends were 3 bases for V and 3 bases for J; bases not matched to a gene: 4. Germline values: CDR1 MNHEY, CDR2 SMNVEV (reference sequence). This CDR3 contains 16 residues. The CDR3 DNA sequence: TGTGCCAGCAGTTTGGCAGGGGGCAACTATAATTCACCCCTCCACTTT. Translating gives CASSLAGGNYNSPLHF.

This clone was recorded only once. The chain joins TRBV28 to TRBJ2-3; 9 nucleotides line up with TRBD2. Per germline, CDR1 MDHEN and CDR2 SYDVKM. Germline trimming cut 6 bases from V and 2 bases from J; bases unmatched to any gene: 6. The CDR3 totals 15 residues. CDR3 in amino acids: CASSRTSATTDTQYF. Here the CDR3 DNA reads TGTGCCAGCAGCAGGACTAGCGCCACCACAGATACGCAGTATTTT.

This clone was found a few times. This CDR3 reads CASSLGQGSGNTIYF. CDR3 bases: TGTGCCAGCAGCTTAGGTCAGGGCTCTGGAAACACCATATATTTT. This sequence joins TRBV7-6 and TRBJ1-3, with D possibly matching TRBD1 (5 bases). Germline lookup yields CDR1 SGHVS and CDR2 FNYEAQ. The CDR3 loop spans 15 amino acids. V lost 1 base to trimming and J lost 0 bases, with 7 bases between them.

The V call is TRBV4-1, the J call TRBJ1-2; D uncertain. The CDR3 extends over 15 amino acids. The germline V gene encodes CDR1 MGHRA and CDR2 YSYEKL. Trimming cost V 0 bases and J 4 bases, with 12 bases left between them. The CDR3 DNA reads as TGCGCCAGCAGCCAAGATAGACCTGAGGGCTATGGCTACACCTTC. This sequence encodes CASSQDRPEGYGYTF.

V and J are TRBV7-8 and TRBJ2-2; TRBD1 matches 9 bases. CDR1 SGHVS and CDR2 FQNEAQ come from the germline V gene. The CDR3 is made up of 17 amino acids. The V gene end was trimmed by 3 bases and the J gene end by 0 bases; junction bases not matched to a gene: 5. The CDR3 sequence: CASSFWDRATNTGELFF. Written as DNA, the CDR3 is TGTGCCAGCAGCTTCTGGGACAGGGCCACGAACACCGGGGAGCTGTTTTTT.

This clone was counted once. This chain's CDR3 is CASSYSPTGDYGYTF. In DNA form, the CDR3 reads TGTGCCAGCAGTTACTCCCCAACAGGGGACTATGGCTACACCTTC. V usage is TRBV6-2 or TRBV6-3 and J usage is TRBJ1-2; 7 bases are a match to TRBD1. Trimming at V came to 0 bases and at J to 3 bases, leaving 4 bases not matched to a gene. The CDR3 is 15 amino acids. The germline CDR1 and CDR2 sequences are MNHEY and SVGEGT.

The rearrangement joins TRBV29-1 to TRBJ2-5; TRBD2 aligns across 8 bases. The germline CDR1 and CDR2 sequences are SQVTM and ANQGSEA. CDR3 size: 13 residues. V lost 3 bases, J lost 3 bases, and 3 bases stayed unmatched. The CDR3 region is CSVEGLVEETQYF. The DNA for the CDR3 is TGCAGCGTTGAGGGACTAGTGGAAGAGACCCAGTACTTC.